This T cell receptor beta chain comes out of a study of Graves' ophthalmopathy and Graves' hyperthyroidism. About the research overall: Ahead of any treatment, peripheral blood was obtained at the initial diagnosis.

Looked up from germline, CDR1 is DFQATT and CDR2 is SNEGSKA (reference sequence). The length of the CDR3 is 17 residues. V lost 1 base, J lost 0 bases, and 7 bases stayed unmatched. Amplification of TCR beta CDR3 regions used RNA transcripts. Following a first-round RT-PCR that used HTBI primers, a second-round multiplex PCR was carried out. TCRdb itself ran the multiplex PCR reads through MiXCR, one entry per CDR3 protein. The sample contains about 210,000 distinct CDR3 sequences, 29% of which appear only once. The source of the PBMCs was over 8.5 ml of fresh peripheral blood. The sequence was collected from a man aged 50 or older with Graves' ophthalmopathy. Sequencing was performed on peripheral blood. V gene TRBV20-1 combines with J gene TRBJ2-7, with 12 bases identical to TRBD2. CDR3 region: CSARGSSGRESSYEQYF. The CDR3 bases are TGCAGTGCTAGAGGCTCTAGCGGGAGGGAAAGCTCCTACGAGCAGTACTTC.